The rows below give T cell receptor beta chains drawn from one sample of a study of T cell responses to AZD1222 COVID-19 vaccine. Produced via immunoSEQ multiplex PCR; TCRdb's table is partial and in-frame only. The sample comprises 97,000 or so clones, approximately 86% of which are singletons, and 4% to 6% rests with the top ten. The sequences come from peripheral blood, collected on day 0 of AZD1222 vaccination. The receptors were sampled from an adult in good health. CDR3s include the opening cysteine and the closing phenylalanine or tryptophan. The D gene is left open where the match is weak. Only part of the rows carry a size: once, few, many, or a class if the clone is expanded.

CDR3 length | D gene | J gene | clone size | V gene | CDR3 DNA | CDR3 protein
14 | . | TRBJ1-4 | . | TRBV7-8 | TGTGCCAGCAGCTTAGTAGGGGGGGATGAAAAACTGTTTTTT | CASSLVGGDEKLFF
13 | TRBD1 | TRBJ2-7 | . | TRBV11-2 | TGTGCCAGCAGCTTTGAAGGGGGCTCCGAGCAGTACTTC | CASSFEGGSEQYF
11 | . | TRBJ2-1 | once | TRBV4-1 | TGCGCCAGCAGCCAACTAGCGGAGCAGTTCTTC | CASSQLAEQFF
13 | . | TRBJ2-1 | . | TRBV6-5 | TGTGCCAGCAGTTACGCCTTAGGGAATGAGCAGTTCTTC | CASSYALGNEQFF
15 | . | TRBJ1-1 | . | TRBV3-1/TRBV3-2 | TGTGCCAGCAGCCAAGATAGGGGGTTTCGTACTGAAGCTTTCTTT | CASSQDRGFRTEAFF
16 | . | TRBJ1-1 | . | TRBV19 | TGTGCCAGTAGTCTTAGACACAGGAATATGAACACTGAAGCTTTCTTT | CASSLRHRNMNTEAFF
16 | . | TRBJ1-3 | once | TRBV7-2 | TGTGCCAGCAGCTTCCGGGAGAGTTTCTCTGGAAACACCATATATTTT | CASSFRESFSGNTIYF
12 | . | TRBJ1-5 | . | TRBV6-2/TRBV6-3 | TGTGCCAGCAGTGATCCTGCTCAGCCCCAGCATTTT | CASSDPAQPQHF
14 | . | TRBJ1-1 | . | TRBV19 | TGTGCCAGTAGTAGTACGGGGATGAACACTGAAGCTTTCTTT | CASSSTGMNTEAFF
14 | . | TRBJ2-7 | . | TRBV28 | TGTGCCAGCACCACTGGGCCCCCGGTTGAAGAGCAGTACTTC | CASTTGPPVEEQYF
18 | TRBD1 | TRBJ1-2 | . | TRBV5-4 | TGTGCCAGCAGCTCGGGCAAATCCAGGACAGGGCAGGCCTATGGCTACACCTTC | CASSSGKSRTGQAYGYTF
15 | TRBD1 | TRBJ2-7 | . | TRBV7-6 | TGTGCCAGCAGCACCGGGGACAGGGGTTCCTACGAGCAGTACTTC | CASSTGDRGSYEQYF
15 | TRBD1 | TRBJ2-7 | . | TRBV5-1 | TGCGCCAGCAGCCCGGGACAGCCTAAAACCTACGAGCAGTACTTC | CASSPGQPKTYEQYF
15 | . | TRBJ1-1 | . | TRBV28 | TGTGCCAGCAGTCCACCTGACAGGTTTGACGCTGAAGCTTTCTTT | CASSPPDRFDAEAFF
12 | . | TRBJ1-2 | . | TRBV5-1 | TGCGCCAGCAGCTTGGACTTCACGGGCTACACCTTC | CASSLDFTGYTF
14 | . | TRBJ1-1 | . | TRBV7-9 | TGTGCCAGCAGCTTAGAGGTCCTGAACACTGAAGCTTTCTTT | CASSLEVLNTEAFF
14 | . | TRBJ2-1 | . | TRBV5-4 | TGTGCCAGCAGCCGGGACTCCGGGGGCGATGAGCAGTTCTTC | CASSRDSGGDEQFF
13 | . | TRBJ1-5 | . | TRBV29-1 | TGCAGCGTTTCAGGGCAGGGCAATCAGCCCCAGCATTTT | CSVSGQGNQPQHF
13 | TRBD2 | TRBJ2-5 | . | TRBV7-2 | TGTGCCAGCAGCTTGACTAGCTTGGAGACCCAGTACTTC | CASSLTSLETQYF
13 | . | TRBJ2-5 | . | TRBV29-1 | TGCAGCGTTGCTCGACAGATCCAAGAGACCCAGTACTTC | CSVARQIQETQYF
15 | TRBD1 | TRBJ2-7 | few | TRBV3-1/TRBV3-2 | TGTGCCAGCAGCCAAACTTCCGGGACAGGTCGGGAGCAGTACTTC | CASSQTSGTGREQYF
14 | TRBD1 | TRBJ2-1 | . | TRBV19 | TGTGCCAGTAGTGACGGGACAGGGGGATGGGAGCAGTTCTTC | CASSDGTGGWEQFF
15 | TRBD1 | TRBJ2-5 | . | TRBV19 | TGTGCCAGTAGTACCGGGGACAGGGTGTCAGAGACCCAGTACTTC | CASSTGDRVSETQYF
16 | . | TRBJ2-7 | . | TRBV14 | TGTGCCAGCAGCCAAGTGGGGGGTGTATCACCCTACGAGCAGTACTTC | CASSQVGGVSPYEQYF
14 | . | TRBJ2-2 | once | TRBV10-3 | TGTGCCAGTCAAGGGCCTGGCGGAGCCGGGGAGCTGTTTTTT | CASQGPGGAGELFF
14 | . | TRBJ1-1 | . | TRBV18 | TGTGCCAGCTCACCTAGGGTTTCGGACACTGAAGCTTTCTTT | CASSPRVSDTEAFF
15 | TRBD1 | TRBJ1-1 | . | TRBV9 | TGTGCCAGCAGCGTAGGGACAGGGGGCGGCACTGAAGCTTTCTTT | CASSVGTGGGTEAFF
17 | TRBD2 | TRBJ2-1 | . | TRBV5-1 | TGCGCCAGCAACCCCTCAGCGGGGGGTCTTTCCTACAATGAGCAGTTCTTC | CASNPSAGGLSYNEQFF
13 | . | TRBJ1-2 | . | TRBV12-3/TRBV12-4 | TGTGCCAGCAGTCCCCAGGGTAGCTATGGCTACACCTTC | CASSPQGSYGYTF
14 | . | TRBJ2-1 | . | TRBV29-1 | TGCAGCGGCAAGGAGGCAGGGGACCACAATGAGCAGTTCTTC | CSGKEAGDHNEQFF
11 | . | TRBJ2-7 | . | TRBV10-3 | TGTGCCATCACCGATCTAGGGGAGCAGTACTTC | CAITDLGEQYF
14 | . | TRBJ2-1 | . | TRBV7-2 | TGTGCCAGCAGCCCAAGGTGGGTCTACAATGAGCAGTTCTTC | CASSPRWVYNEQFF
13 | TRBD1 | TRBJ2-1 | . | TRBV28 | TGTGCCAGCAGAGGACAGGGCCGGGGTGAGCAGTTCTTC | CASRGQGRGEQFF
16 | TRBD2 | TRBJ2-1 | once | TRBV4-2 | TGTGCCAGCAGCCATAGCGGGGGAGGCTCCTACAATGAGCAGTTCTTC | CASSHSGGGSYNEQFF
15 | TRBD1 | TRBJ2-5 | . | TRBV4-2 | TGTGCCAGCAGCCTTCGGACAGGGGGTACAGAGACCCAGTACTTC | CASSLRTGGTETQYF
15 | TRBD2 | TRBJ2-7 | once | TRBV9 | TGTGCCAGCAGCCCGCGACTAGCCCAGGGCGACGAGCAGTACTTC | CASSPRLAQGDEQYF
14 | . | TRBJ1-1 | . | TRBV7-2 | TGTGCCAGCAGCTTAGCACAGGGGAACACTGAAGCTTTCTTT | CASSLAQGNTEAFF
13 | . | TRBJ1-1 | . | TRBV9 | TGTGCCAGCAGGTCGGGCTCCGGGACTGAAGCTTTCTTT | CASRSGSGTEAFF
15 | TRBD1 | TRBJ1-1 | . | TRBV6-1 | TGTGCCAGCAGTGAAAGTCTACAGGGGGGGACTGAAGCTTTCTTT | CASSESLQGGTEAFF
15 | . | TRBJ2-5 | . | TRBV9 | TGTGCCAGCAGCGTATCTGGATCCAGGGGAGAGACCCAGTACTTC | CASSVSGSRGETQYF
14 | TRBD1 | TRBJ1-6 | . | TRBV19 | TGTGCCAGTAATCCGGGACAGGGTAATTCACCCCTCCACTTT | CASNPGQGNSPLHF
15 | . | TRBJ1-1 | . | TRBV5-5 | TGTGCCAGCAGCTTGGTTGCCGCGTGGAACACTGAAGCTTTCTTT | CASSLVAAWNTEAFF
16 | . | TRBJ2-1 | once | TRBV9 | TGTGCCAGCAGCGTAGCAATGACTTCGCGGTACAATGAGCAGTTCTTC | CASSVAMTSRYNEQFF
16 | TRBD1 | TRBJ1-1 | . | TRBV28 | TGTGCCAGCAGTCCCGAGGGACAGGGGTCTAACACTGAAGCTTTCTTT | CASSPEGQGSNTEAFF
17 | . | TRBJ1-6 | . | TRBV23-1 | TGCGCCAGCAGTCAAAGACAGGCAGTGGCCTATAATTCACCCCTCCACTTT | CASSQRQAVAYNSPLHF
16 | TRBD1 | TRBJ2-1 | once | TRBV10-3 | TGTGCCATCAGGAACGGACAGGGGGCGGACTACAATGAGCAGTTCTTC | CAIRNGQGADYNEQFF